What follows is one TCR beta chain and its context. The antigen remains unidentified. The repertoire was sequenced with immunoSEQ multiplex PCR; TCRdb's copy has only in-frame clones and lacks some. The data contain 50,000 to 70,000 clones, under 85% of them seen just once; the ten biggest clones take up roughly 5%. The sample belongs to a study of a mutant IDH1 vaccine in newly diagnosed glioma. About the study: Patients received vaccination from 4-6 weeks after radiotherapy alone, or with temozolomide cycles. Treated patients, averaging roughly 40 years, were about 60% male and approximately 38% female. Patients arrived already treated with radiotherapy, temozolomide, or both, most having had both.

Stated time point: week 35, safety follow-up. Topical imiquimod was applied with each vaccine dose, which held 300 ug of mutant IDH1 20-mer peptide. V lost 2 bases and J 8 bases, leaving 18 bases between the germline ends. The CDR3 is 16 amino acids. Per germline, CDR1 MNHEY and CDR2 SVGAGI. The sequence derives from a man aged 45 to 65 with glioma. The sample was PBMCs, taken from a glioma patient whose treatment included an IDH1 peptide vaccine. The genes are TRBV6-5 and TRBJ1-4; D remains ambiguous. The CDR3: CASSYALSFVVEKLFF. The CDR3 coding sequence is TGTGCCAGCAGTTACGCTCTTAGTTTTGTGGTGGAAAAACTGTTTTTT.